This is a list of T cell receptor beta chains from one sample in a study of control samples from healthy donors and cancer patients. Sequenced by immunoSEQ multiplex PCR; TCRdb stores in-frame clones only, minus some. The sample lists tens of thousands of clones; over 80% were seen once. Input material: blood. These receptors were taken from a young man in good health. Both conserved end residues are part of each CDR3. D genes are given only for firm matches. The size of a clone is reported for some rows only, either as once, few or many, or as a class for expanded clones.

v_gene: TRBV7-2
j_gene: TRBJ1-2
abundance: -
d_gene: -
CDR3nt: TGTGCCAGCAGTTCTAGGGACTTCTTCACCAGGGGCTACACCTTC
CDR3aa: CASSSRDFFTRGYTF

v_gene: TRBV12-3/TRBV12-4
j_gene: TRBJ1-4
abundance: -
d_gene: -
CDR3nt: TGTGCCAGCAGCTTTACGGGGGAAAAACTGTTTTTT
CDR3aa: CASSFTGEKLFF

v_gene: TRBV11-2
j_gene: TRBJ2-7
abundance: -
d_gene: -
CDR3nt: TGTGCCAGCAGCCCGTCGGGCCCCTACGAGCAGTACTTC
CDR3aa: CASSPSGPYEQYF

v_gene: TRBV18
j_gene: TRBJ2-1
abundance: once
d_gene: -
CDR3nt: TGTGCCAGCTCACCCTCCCTCGGAGGATACAATGAGCAGTTCTTC
CDR3aa: CASSPSLGGYNEQFF

v_gene: TRBV2
j_gene: TRBJ1-1
abundance: -
d_gene: -
CDR3nt: TGTGCCAGCTCTGTAGGGCGAGACACTGAAGCTTTCTTT
CDR3aa: CASSVGRDTEAFF

v_gene: TRBV5-1
j_gene: TRBJ2-2
abundance: -
d_gene: -
CDR3nt: TGCGCCAGCAGCTTGGCGGGGGTGAGTACCGGGGAGCTGTTTTTT
CDR3aa: CASSLAGVSTGELFF

v_gene: TRBV29-1
j_gene: TRBJ2-7
abundance: -
d_gene: -
CDR3nt: TGCAGCGTTAGGACTCTATCCTACGAGCAGTACTTC
CDR3aa: CSVRTLSYEQYF

v_gene: TRBV30
j_gene: TRBJ1-5
abundance: -
d_gene: TRBD1
CDR3nt: TGTGCCTGGAGTCCCGGACAGGGGGATCAGCCCCAGCATTTT
CDR3aa: CAWSPGQGDQPQHF

v_gene: TRBV15
j_gene: TRBJ1-6
abundance: -
d_gene: -
CDR3nt: TGTGCCACCAGCGGAAACGGCGGGTCACCCCTCCACTTT
CDR3aa: CATSGNGGSPLHF

v_gene: TRBV18
j_gene: TRBJ1-5
abundance: once
d_gene: -
CDR3nt: TGTGCCAGCTCACGGTGGGAGAATCAGCCCCAGCATTTT
CDR3aa: CASSRWENQPQHF

v_gene: TRBV5-1
j_gene: TRBJ2-7
abundance: -
d_gene: -
CDR3nt: TGCGCCAGCAGCTTGGGGAACCAGGGTTACGAGCAGTACTTC
CDR3aa: CASSLGNQGYEQYF

v_gene: TRBV7-3
j_gene: TRBJ1-2
abundance: -
d_gene: -
CDR3nt: TGTGCCAGCAGCGCGACCGGGACTAATGGCTACACCTTC
CDR3aa: CASSATGTNGYTF

v_gene: TRBV5-1
j_gene: TRBJ1-1
abundance: -
d_gene: -
CDR3nt: TGCGCCAGCAGCTCAGAACAGAATTTGAACACTGAAGCTTTCTTT
CDR3aa: CASSSEQNLNTEAFF

v_gene: TRBV5-5
j_gene: TRBJ2-2
abundance: few
d_gene: TRBD2
CDR3nt: TGTGCCAGCAGCTTGACCGGGGGGGCAGGGACCGGGGAGCTGTTTTTT
CDR3aa: CASSLTGGAGTGELFF

v_gene: TRBV19
j_gene: TRBJ2-7
abundance: -
d_gene: TRBD1
CDR3nt: TGTGCCAGTAGTCGGGACAGCCTCTACGAGCAGTACTTC
CDR3aa: CASSRDSLYEQYF

v_gene: TRBV10-3
j_gene: TRBJ1-2
abundance: -
d_gene: -
CDR3nt: TGTGCCATCCGAGAGGCTGGTCCCGTCGGTGGCTACACCTTC
CDR3aa: CAIREAGPVGGYTF

v_gene: TRBV30
j_gene: TRBJ1-3
abundance: -
d_gene: -
CDR3nt: TGTGCCTGTATGGCCCTCTCTGGAAACACCATATATTTT
CDR3aa: CACMALSGNTIYF

v_gene: TRBV2
j_gene: TRBJ2-1
abundance: once
d_gene: -
CDR3nt: TGTGCCAGCAGTGTATTAGTAGGATACAATGAGCAGTTCTTC
CDR3aa: CASSVLVGYNEQFF

v_gene: TRBV18
j_gene: TRBJ1-1
abundance: -
d_gene: -
CDR3nt: TGTGCCAGCTCACCCCGAATAGAAAACACTGAAGCTTTCTTT
CDR3aa: CASSPRIENTEAFF

v_gene: TRBV7-3
j_gene: TRBJ2-3
abundance: -
d_gene: TRBD2
CDR3nt: TGTGCCAGCAGCGCCCTCGCCCTAGCGGGGACAGATACGCAGTATTTT
CDR3aa: CASSALALAGTDTQYF

v_gene: TRBV11-3
j_gene: TRBJ2-5
abundance: -
d_gene: -
CDR3nt: TGTGCCAGCAGCTTAGCCCCAGGGACGGAGACCCAGTACTTC
CDR3aa: CASSLAPGTETQYF

v_gene: TRBV27
j_gene: TRBJ2-1
abundance: -
d_gene: -
CDR3nt: TGTGCCAGCAGTTTAGGTATTGAGCAGTTCTTC
CDR3aa: CASSLGIEQFF

v_gene: TRBV6-6
j_gene: TRBJ2-7
abundance: -
d_gene: -
CDR3nt: TGTGCCAGCAGTCCGGGACCAACCTACGAGCAGTACTTC
CDR3aa: CASSPGPTYEQYF

v_gene: TRBV11-2
j_gene: TRBJ2-2
abundance: once
d_gene: -
CDR3nt: TGTGCCAGCAGCTTAGATCTCGCCGGGGAGCTGTTTTTT
CDR3aa: CASSLDLAGELFF

v_gene: TRBV9
j_gene: TRBJ1-1
abundance: -
d_gene: -
CDR3nt: TGTGCCAGCACGGAGGGCCTTGGGAACACTGAAGCTTTCTTT
CDR3aa: CASTEGLGNTEAFF

v_gene: TRBV7-9
j_gene: TRBJ2-1
abundance: once
d_gene: -
CDR3nt: TGTGCCAGCAGCCCAGGTAGCTCCTACAATGAGCAGTTCTTC
CDR3aa: CASSPGSSYNEQFF

v_gene: TRBV28
j_gene: TRBJ1-1
abundance: -
d_gene: TRBD1
CDR3nt: TGTGCCAGCAGTTTTTGGGGACAGCAGAACACTGAAGCTTTCTTT
CDR3aa: CASSFWGQQNTEAFF

v_gene: TRBV5-1
j_gene: TRBJ2-5
abundance: -
d_gene: TRBD1
CDR3nt: TGCGCCAGCTCCGATCTAGGACAGGGCGTTTTAAGGGAGACCCAGTACTTC
CDR3aa: CASSDLGQGVLRETQYF

v_gene: TRBV30
j_gene: TRBJ2-5
abundance: -
d_gene: -
CDR3nt: TGTGCCTGGAGTGCTCCGGACTCCCTGTACCAAGAGACCCAGTACTTC
CDR3aa: CAWSAPDSLYQETQYF

v_gene: TRBV9
j_gene: TRBJ1-2
abundance: -
d_gene: -
CDR3nt: TGTGCCAGCAGCGGCGGGACGACAGTTAGGCTTGGCTACACCTTC
CDR3aa: CASSGGTTVRLGYTF

v_gene: TRBV28
j_gene: TRBJ2-3
abundance: -
d_gene: TRBD1
CDR3nt: TGTGCCAGCAGTCCCCGAACGGGGACAGGGGAAACAGATACGCAGTATTTT
CDR3aa: CASSPRTGTGETDTQYF

v_gene: TRBV19
j_gene: TRBJ1-1
abundance: -
d_gene: -
CDR3nt: TGTGCCAGTAGTGCGCGTGGAGTTATGAACACTGAAGCTTTCTTT
CDR3aa: CASSARGVMNTEAFF

v_gene: TRBV18
j_gene: TRBJ2-3
abundance: few
d_gene: -
CDR3nt: TGTGCCAGCTCACCGGGTCAGTTGGGGGATACGCAGTATTTT
CDR3aa: CASSPGQLGDTQYF

v_gene: TRBV27
j_gene: TRBJ2-4
abundance: once
d_gene: TRBD2
CDR3nt: TGTGCCAGCAGTTCCGGGACTAGCGTCAACATTCAGTACTTC
CDR3aa: CASSSGTSVNIQYF

v_gene: TRBV5-1
j_gene: TRBJ2-2
abundance: -
d_gene: TRBD1
CDR3nt: TGCGCCAGTGGACAGGGGGGATTACCCGGGGAGCTGTTTTTT
CDR3aa: CASGQGGLPGELFF

v_gene: TRBV5-4
j_gene: TRBJ1-4
abundance: -
d_gene: -
CDR3nt: TGTGCCAGCAGCTGGACTGTTGGGGAAAAACTGTTTTTT
CDR3aa: CASSWTVGEKLFF

v_gene: TRBV12-3/TRBV12-4
j_gene: TRBJ1-6
abundance: -
d_gene: -
CDR3nt: TGTGCCAGCAGTTTAGACAGATCGACACCCCTCCACTTT
CDR3aa: CASSLDRSTPLHF

v_gene: TRBV19
j_gene: TRBJ2-7
abundance: once
d_gene: -
CDR3nt: TGTGCCACTTACAGCCGCTACGAGCAGTACTTC
CDR3aa: CATYSRYEQYF

v_gene: TRBV11-3
j_gene: TRBJ2-5
abundance: -
d_gene: -
CDR3nt: TGTGCCAGCAGCTTACAGGAGGCAGAGACCCAGTACTTC
CDR3aa: CASSLQEAETQYF

v_gene: TRBV6-6
j_gene: TRBJ1-4
abundance: -
d_gene: -
CDR3nt: TGTGCCAGCAGTTACTTCTCGGACCGGGGGGAAAAACTGTTTTTT
CDR3aa: CASSYFSDRGEKLFF

v_gene: TRBV7-2
j_gene: TRBJ2-3
abundance: -
d_gene: -
CDR3nt: TGTGCCAGCAGCTCTACGGTGCGTTTAGATACGCAGTATTTT
CDR3aa: CASSSTVRLDTQYF

v_gene: TRBV9
j_gene: TRBJ2-5
abundance: -
d_gene: -
CDR3nt: TGTGCCAGCAGCCCCAGAAGTCTAGCTCGCGAGACCCAGTACTTC
CDR3aa: CASSPRSLARETQYF

v_gene: TRBV7-2
j_gene: TRBJ2-2
abundance: -
d_gene: -
CDR3nt: TGTGCCAGCAGCTTAGAAGGGAACACCGGGGAGCTGTTTTTT
CDR3aa: CASSLEGNTGELFF

v_gene: TRBV10-3
j_gene: TRBJ2-2
abundance: -
d_gene: TRBD1
CDR3nt: TGTGCCATCAGTGAGGGACAGGGCGGGGAGCTGTTTTTT
CDR3aa: CAISEGQGGELFF

v_gene: TRBV2
j_gene: TRBJ2-5
abundance: -
d_gene: TRBD2
CDR3nt: TGTGCCAGCAGCACTAGCGGGGAGAAAGAGACCCAGTACTTC
CDR3aa: CASSTSGEKETQYF

v_gene: TRBV6-6
j_gene: TRBJ2-7
abundance: -
d_gene: -
CDR3nt: TGTGCCAGCAGTTACCGGGACGGCCTATACGAGCAGTACTTC
CDR3aa: CASSYRDGLYEQYF

v_gene: TRBV6-5
j_gene: TRBJ1-6
abundance: -
d_gene: -
CDR3nt: TGTGCCAGCAGTTACTCACGTCAGCATAATTCACCCCTCCACTTT
CDR3aa: CASSYSRQHNSPLHF